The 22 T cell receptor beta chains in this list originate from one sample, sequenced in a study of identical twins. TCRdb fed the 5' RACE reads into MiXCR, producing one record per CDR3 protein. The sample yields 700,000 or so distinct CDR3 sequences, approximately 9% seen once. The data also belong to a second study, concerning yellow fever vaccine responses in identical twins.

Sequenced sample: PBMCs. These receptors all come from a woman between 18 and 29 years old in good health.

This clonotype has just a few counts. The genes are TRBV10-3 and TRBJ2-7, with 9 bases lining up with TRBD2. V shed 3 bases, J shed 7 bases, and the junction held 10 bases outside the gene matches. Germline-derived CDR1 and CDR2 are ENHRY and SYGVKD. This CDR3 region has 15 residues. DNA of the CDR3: TGTGCCATCAGTGACCCGACTAGCGGTATACATGAGCAGTACTTC. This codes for CAISDPTSGIHEQYF.

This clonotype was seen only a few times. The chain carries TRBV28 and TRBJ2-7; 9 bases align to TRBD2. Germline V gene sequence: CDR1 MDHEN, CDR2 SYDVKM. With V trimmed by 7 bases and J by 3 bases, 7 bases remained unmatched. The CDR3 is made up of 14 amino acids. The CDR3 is CASKAGGPNYEQYF. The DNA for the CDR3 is TGTGCCAGCAAGGCGGGAGGGCCCAACTACGAGCAGTACTTC.

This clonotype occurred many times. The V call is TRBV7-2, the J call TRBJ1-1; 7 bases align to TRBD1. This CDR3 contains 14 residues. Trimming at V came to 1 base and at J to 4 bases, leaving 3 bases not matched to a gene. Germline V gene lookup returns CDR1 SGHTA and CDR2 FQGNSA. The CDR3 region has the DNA TGTGCCAGCAGCTTAGACGGACAGGTCACTGAAGCTTTCTTT. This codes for CASSLDGQVTEAFF.

Written as DNA, the CDR3 is TGTGCCAGCAGGGAACTAGCGGAGTACGAGCAGTACTTC. Amino acids: CASRELAEYEQYF. This chain joins TRBV6-1 and TRBJ2-7; 8 bases agree with TRBD2. CDR3 size: 13 residues. Germline CDR1 reads MNHNS; CDR2 reads SASEGT. With V trimmed by 6 bases and J by 4 bases, 5 bases remained unmatched.

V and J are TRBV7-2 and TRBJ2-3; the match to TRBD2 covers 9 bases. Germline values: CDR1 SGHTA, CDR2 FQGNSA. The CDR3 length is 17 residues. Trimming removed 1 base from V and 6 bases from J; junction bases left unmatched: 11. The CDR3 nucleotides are TGTGCCAGCAGCTTAGTGGGGCGGGGGGGCAAACCCGATACGCAGTATTTT. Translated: CASSLVGRGGKPDTQYF.

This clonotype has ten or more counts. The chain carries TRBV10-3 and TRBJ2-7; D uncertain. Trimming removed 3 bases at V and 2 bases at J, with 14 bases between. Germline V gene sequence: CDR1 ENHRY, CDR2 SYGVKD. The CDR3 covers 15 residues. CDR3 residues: CAISDRVILAYEQYF. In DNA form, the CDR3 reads TGTGCCATCAGTGATAGGGTCATCTTGGCCTACGAGCAGTACTTC.

The CDR3 DNA reads TGTGCCAGCAGCGTCCGGGACCACAGTGGGCAGTTCTTC. It translates to CASSVRDHSGQFF. J is TRBJ2-1 and V is TRBV7-2; D may correspond to TRBD1 or TRBD2 (5 bases each). The CDR3 has 13 residues. Germline values: CDR1 SGHTA, CDR2 FQGNSA. The V and J ends lost 5 bases and 12 bases respectively, with 17 bases between them.

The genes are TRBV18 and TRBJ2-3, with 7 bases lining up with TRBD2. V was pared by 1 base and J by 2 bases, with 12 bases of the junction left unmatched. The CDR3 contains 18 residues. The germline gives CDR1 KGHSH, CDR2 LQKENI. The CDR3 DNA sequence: TGTGCCAGCTCACCACGCGGGGGACGGGCCGGCAACACAGATACGCAGTATTTT. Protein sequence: CASSPRGGRAGNTDTQYF.

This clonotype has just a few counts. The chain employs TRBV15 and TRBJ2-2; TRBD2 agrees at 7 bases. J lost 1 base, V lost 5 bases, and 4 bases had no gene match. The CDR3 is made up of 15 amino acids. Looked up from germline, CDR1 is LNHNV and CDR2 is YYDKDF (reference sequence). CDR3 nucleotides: TGTGCCACCAGCGCCGGGACTAAGAACACCGGGGAGCTGTTTTTT. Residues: CATSAGTKNTGELFF.

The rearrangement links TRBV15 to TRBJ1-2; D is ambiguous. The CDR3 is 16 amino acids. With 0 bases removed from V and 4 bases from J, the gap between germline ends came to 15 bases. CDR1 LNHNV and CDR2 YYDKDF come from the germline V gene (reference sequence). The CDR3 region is CATSRDWTSSLYGYTF. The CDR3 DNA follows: TGTGCCACCAGCAGAGATTGGACGTCATCTCTCTATGGCTACACCTTC. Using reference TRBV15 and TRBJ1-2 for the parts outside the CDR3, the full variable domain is DAMVIQNPRYQVTQFGKPVTLSCSQTLNHNVMYWYQQKSSQAPKLLFHYYDKDFNNEADTPDNFQSRRPNTSFCFLDIRSPGLGDTAMYLCATSRDWTSSLYGYTFGSGTRLTVV.

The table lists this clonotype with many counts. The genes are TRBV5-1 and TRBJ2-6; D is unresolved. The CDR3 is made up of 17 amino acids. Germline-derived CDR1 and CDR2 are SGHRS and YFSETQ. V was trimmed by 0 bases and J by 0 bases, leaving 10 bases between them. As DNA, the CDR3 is TGCGCCAGCAGCTTGGTATTTCAAGGCTCTGGGGCCAACGTCCTGACTTTC. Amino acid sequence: CASSLVFQGSGANVLTF. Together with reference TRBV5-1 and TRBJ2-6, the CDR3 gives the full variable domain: KAGVTQTPRYLIKTRGQQVTLSCSPISGHRSVSWYQQTPGQGLQFLFEYFSETQRNKGNFPGRFSGRQFSNSRSEMNVSTLELGDSALYLCASSLVFQGSGANVLTFGAGSRLTVL.

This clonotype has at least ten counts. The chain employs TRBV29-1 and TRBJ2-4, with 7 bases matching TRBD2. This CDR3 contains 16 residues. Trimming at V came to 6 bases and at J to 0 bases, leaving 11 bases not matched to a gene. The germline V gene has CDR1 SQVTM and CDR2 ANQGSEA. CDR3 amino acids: CSVSPPGGVAKNIQYF. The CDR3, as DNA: TGCAGCGTCAGCCCCCCTGGGGGGGTAGCCAAAAACATTCAGTACTTC.

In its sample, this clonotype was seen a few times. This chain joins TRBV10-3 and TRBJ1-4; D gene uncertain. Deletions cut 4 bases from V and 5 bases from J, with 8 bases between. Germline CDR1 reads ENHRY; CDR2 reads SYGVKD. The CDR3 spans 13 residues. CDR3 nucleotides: TGTGCCATCAGTGCTAAGGGAAATGAAAAACTGTTTTTT. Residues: CAISAKGNEKLFF.

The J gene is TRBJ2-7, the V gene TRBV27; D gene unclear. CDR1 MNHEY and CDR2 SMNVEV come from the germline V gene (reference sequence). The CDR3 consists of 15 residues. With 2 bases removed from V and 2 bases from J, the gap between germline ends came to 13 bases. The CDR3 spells CASSLGSATPYEQYF. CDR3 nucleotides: TGTGCCAGCAGTTTAGGGTCAGCCACCCCCTACGAGCAGTACTTC.

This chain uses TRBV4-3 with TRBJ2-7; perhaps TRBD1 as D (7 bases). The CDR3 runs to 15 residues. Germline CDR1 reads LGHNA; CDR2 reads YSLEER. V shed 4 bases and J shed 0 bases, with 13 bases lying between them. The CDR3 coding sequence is TGCGCCAGCAGCCGTACCCAGGGGGGCTCCTACGAGCAGTACTTC. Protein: CASSRTQGGSYEQYF.

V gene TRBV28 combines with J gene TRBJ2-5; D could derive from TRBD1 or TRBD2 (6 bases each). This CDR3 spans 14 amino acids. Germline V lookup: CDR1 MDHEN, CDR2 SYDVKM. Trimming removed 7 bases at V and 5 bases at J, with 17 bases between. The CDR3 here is CASKLGGPGETQYF. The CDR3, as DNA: TGTGCCAGCAAACTTGGGGGGCCTGGGGAGACCCAGTACTTC.

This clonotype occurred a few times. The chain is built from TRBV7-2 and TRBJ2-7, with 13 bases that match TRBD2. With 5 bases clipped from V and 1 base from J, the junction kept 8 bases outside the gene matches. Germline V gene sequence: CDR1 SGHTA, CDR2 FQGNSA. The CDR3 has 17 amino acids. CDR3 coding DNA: TGTGCCAGCAGCCTGGGGGGACTAGCGGGAAGGTCCTACGAGCAGTACTTC. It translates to CASSLGGLAGRSYEQYF.

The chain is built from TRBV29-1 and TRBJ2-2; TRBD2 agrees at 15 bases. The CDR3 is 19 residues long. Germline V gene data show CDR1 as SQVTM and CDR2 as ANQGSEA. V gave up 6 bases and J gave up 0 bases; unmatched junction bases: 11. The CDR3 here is CSVRISGTSGRTNTGELFF. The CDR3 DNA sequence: TGCAGCGTCAGAATCTCCGGGACTAGCGGGAGGACGAACACCGGGGAGCTGTTTTTT.

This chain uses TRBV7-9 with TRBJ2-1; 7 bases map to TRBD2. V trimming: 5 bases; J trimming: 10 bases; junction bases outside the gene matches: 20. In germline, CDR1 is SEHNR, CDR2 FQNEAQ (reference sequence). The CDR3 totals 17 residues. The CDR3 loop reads CASSPSPPGRGSEEQFF. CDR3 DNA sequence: TGTGCCAGCAGCCCCAGCCCCCCGGGGCGGGGGTCGGAGGAGCAGTTCTTC.

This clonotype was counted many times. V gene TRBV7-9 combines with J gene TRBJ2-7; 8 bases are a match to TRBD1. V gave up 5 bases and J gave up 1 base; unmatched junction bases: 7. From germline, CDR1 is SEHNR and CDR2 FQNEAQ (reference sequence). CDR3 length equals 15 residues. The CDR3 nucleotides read TGTGCCAGCAGCGACGGACAGGGTTCATCCTACGAGCAGTACTTC. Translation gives CASSDGQGSSYEQYF.

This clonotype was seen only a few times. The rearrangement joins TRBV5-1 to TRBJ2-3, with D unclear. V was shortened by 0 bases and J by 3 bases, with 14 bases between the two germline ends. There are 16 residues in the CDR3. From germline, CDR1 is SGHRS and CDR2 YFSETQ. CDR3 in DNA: TGCGCCAGCAGCTTGGCCTTGTCCCCAGCGACAGATACGCAGTATTTT. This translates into CASSLALSPATDTQYF.

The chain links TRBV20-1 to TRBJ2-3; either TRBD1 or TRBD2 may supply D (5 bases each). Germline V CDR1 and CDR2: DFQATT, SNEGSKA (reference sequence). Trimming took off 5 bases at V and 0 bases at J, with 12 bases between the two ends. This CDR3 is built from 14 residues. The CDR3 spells CSAGNGASTDTQYF. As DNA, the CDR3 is TGCAGTGCTGGGAACGGGGCGAGCACAGATACGCAGTATTTT.